The 29 T cell receptor beta chains below were found in one sample sequenced in a study of CD8+ T cells in alopecia areata. RNA, once extracted, was reverse transcribed into cDNA for use as the sequencing template. The repertoire was sequenced with immunoSEQ multiplex PCR; TCRdb's copy has only in-frame clones and lacks some. The sample includes approximately 210,000 clones, just over 65% seen only once; the top ten take approximately 1.2%. Treatment here: oral pan-JAK inhibitor, 5-10 mg twice daily. The sequencing used CD4+ T cells sorted from blood, collected at week 44, from a patient treated with tofacitinib. The source is a human donor with alopecia areata.

The rearrangement joins TRBV5-1 to TRBJ2-1; D is uncertain. Trimming shortened V by 4 bases and J by 6 bases, and 14 bases separated the two germline ends. The CDR3 sequence is 14 residues long. Looked up from germline, CDR1 is SGHRS and CDR2 is YFSETQ. CDR3 region: CASSPPTVVNEQFF. CDR3 in DNA: TGCGCCAGCAGCCCTCCTACAGTGGTCAATGAGCAGTTCTTC.

The rearrangement links TRBV9 to TRBJ2-3, with 10 positions matching TRBD1. The germline V gene has CDR1 SGDLS and CDR2 YYNGEE. The trim removed 3 bases at V and 4 bases at J, leaving 5 bases unmatched. The length of the CDR3 is 15 residues. CDR3 coding DNA: TGTGCCAGCAGCGGGGGGACAGGGGTTGCAGATACGCAGTATTTT. This sequence encodes CASSGGTGVADTQYF. The variable domain in full, with the rest retrieved from reference TRBV9 and TRBJ2-3, is DSGVTQTPKHLITATGQRVTLRCSPRSGDLSVYWYQQSLDQGLQFLIQYYNGEERAKGNILERFSAQQFPDLHSELNLSSLELGDSALYFCASSGGTGVADTQYFGPGTRLTVL.

The chain links TRBV2 to TRBJ1-3, with D hard to call. The CDR3 extends over 14 amino acids. V shed 7 bases and J shed 0 bases, with 10 bases lying between them. The V gene's germline CDR1 is SNHLY and CDR2 FYNNEI. The CDR3 region has the DNA TGTGCCAGCATCGGTGAGGTCTCTGGAAACACCATATATTTT. Translating it yields CASIGEVSGNTIYF. Looking up the rest from reference TRBV2 and TRBJ1-3 gives the full variable domain: EPEVTQTPSHQVTQMGQEVILRCVPISNHLYFYWYRQILGQKVEFLVSFYNNEISEKSEIFDDQFSVERPDGSNFTLKIRSTKLEDSAMYFCASIGEVSGNTIYFGEGSWLTVV.

The sample holds a few counts of this clone. The chain uses TRBV2 and TRBJ2-1, with D perhaps TRBD1 or TRBD2 (5 bases each). Deletions cut 6 bases from V and 10 bases from J, with 25 bases between. CDR1 SNHLY and CDR2 FYNNEI come from the germline V gene. CDR3 size: 16 residues. The CDR3 nucleotides read TGTGCCAGCAGCCAACCGGGACCCGCACCCTCTGGGGAGCAGTTCTTC. It specifies CASSQPGPAPSGEQFF.

CDR3 protein: CASVRGLGANVLTF. The CDR3 nucleotides are TGTGCCAGCGTCCGAGGGCTCGGGGCCAACGTCCTGACTTTC. The chain couples TRBV11-1 to TRBJ2-6, with D possibly matching TRBD2 (5 bases). Trimming shortened V by 8 bases and J by 4 bases, and 12 bases separated the two germline ends. CDR3 length: 14 amino acids. CDR1 and CDR2 from the germline V gene are SGHAT and FQDESV (reference sequence).

This rearrangement joins TRBV15 to TRBJ1-1, with D unresolved. The CDR3 totals 15 residues. Trimming removed 0 bases at V and 5 bases at J, with 13 bases between. Germline-derived CDR1 and CDR2 are LNHNV and YYDKDF (reference sequence). CDR3 nucleotides: TGTGCCACCAGCAGAGAGGCGTCTGGTAATACTGAAGCTTTCTTT. It translates to CATSREASGNTEAFF.

The V call is TRBV30, the J call TRBJ1-2, with unresolved D. The CDR3 runs 15 residues. The V gene's germline CDR1 is GTSNPN and CDR2 SVGIG (reference sequence). The V end lost 4 bases, the J end lost 2 bases, and 17 bases lay between the germline ends. CDR3 coding DNA: TGTGCCTGGACCAAGAGGGCCGAAACAAACTATGGCTACACCTTC. Protein: CAWTKRAETNYGYTF.

The chain links TRBV2 to TRBJ1-4, with 7 bases that match TRBD1. Per the germline V gene, CDR1 is SNHLY and CDR2 is FYNNEI. V gave up 5 bases and J gave up 8 bases; unmatched junction bases: 8. The CDR3 has 14 amino acids. The CDR3 sequence: CASSSQGVREKLFF. As DNA, the CDR3 is TGTGCCAGCAGTTCGCAGGGGGTGAGAGAAAAACTGTTTTTT.

The count of this clone is one. The chain combines TRBV7-9 with TRBJ2-7; D uncertain. The V end was cut by 3 bases, the J end by 7 bases, with 10 bases between. This CDR3 contains 12 residues. The germline gives CDR1 SEHNR, CDR2 FQNEAQ (reference sequence). The CDR3 DNA follows: TGTGCCAGCAGCTTTAGCCCCGGGGAGCAGTACTTC. Translating it yields CASSFSPGEQYF.

The chain recombines TRBV6-5 with TRBJ2-3; 13 nucleotides line up with TRBD2. CDR3 length equals 15 residues. Germline V gene sequence: CDR1 MNHEY, CDR2 SVGAGI. Losses at the gene ends were 6 bases for V and 1 base for J; bases not matched to a gene: 1. Here the CDR3 DNA reads TGTGCCAGCAGGGGACTAGCGGGGCGCACAGATACGCAGTATTTT. This translates into CASRGLAGRTDTQYF.

The V call is TRBV29-1, the J call TRBJ1-2; D gene unclear. The germline gives CDR1 SQVTM, CDR2 ANQGSEA. CDR3 length equals 10 residues. Trimming cost V 2 bases and J 8 bases, with 6 bases left between them. The CDR3 here is CSVETEGYTF. For the CDR3, the DNA is TGCAGCGTTGAAACGGAAGGCTACACCTTC.

The chain couples TRBV9 to TRBJ1-2; tentatively, D is TRBD1 (6 bases). The CDR3 consists of 14 residues. Trimming shortened V by 7 bases and J by 8 bases, and 21 bases separated the two germline ends. Germline V gene data show CDR1 as SGDLS and CDR2 as YYNGEE. CDR3 sequence: CASQKAGALVGYTF. The DNA for the CDR3 is TGTGCCAGCCAGAAGGCAGGGGCCTTGGTAGGCTACACCTTC.

CDR3 in amino acids: CASSLMGGGTDTQYF. In DNA, the CDR3 is TGTGCCAGCAGCTTAATGGGCGGGGGCACAGATACGCAGTATTTT. The chain carries TRBV7-9 and TRBJ2-3; a possible D gene is TRBD2 (6 bases). Trimming took off 2 bases at V and 1 base at J, with 10 bases between the two ends. Germline CDR1 SEHNR, CDR2 FQNEAQ (reference sequence). This CDR3 comprises 15 residues.

V and J are TRBV7-8 and TRBJ2-3; 10 bases are shared with TRBD2. Germline assignment: CDR1 SGHVS and CDR2 FQNEAQ. The CDR3 length is 15 residues. V lost 2 bases and J lost 5; bases outside the gene matches: 4. CDR3 loop: CASSLSGGAGDTQYF. CDR3 nucleotides: TGTGCCAGCAGCTTAAGCGGGGGGGCCGGAGATACGCAGTATTTT.

This clone turned up a few times. This chain joins TRBV9 and TRBJ2-6; D is undetermined. Trimming cost V 4 bases and J 0 bases, with 5 bases left between them. The V gene's germline CDR1 is SGDLS and CDR2 YYNGEE. The CDR3 is made up of 14 amino acids. The chain's CDR3 is CASSSHSGANVLTF. In nucleotides, the CDR3 is TGTGCCAGCAGCTCCCACTCTGGGGCCAACGTCCTGACTTTC.

This chain links TRBV25-1 with TRBJ2-1, with unresolved D. CDR1 and CDR2 (germline): MGHDK, SYGVNS. V lost 1 base to trimming and J lost 6 bases, with 10 bases between them. CDR3 length: 14 amino acids. DNA of the CDR3: TGTGCCAGCAGTGAATTGAGGACGACCAATGAGCAGTTCTTC. It codes for CASSELRTTNEQFF.

V is TRBV14 and J is TRBJ2-2; no clear D. Looked up from germline, CDR1 is SGHDN and CDR2 is FVKESK. The CDR3 loop spans 16 amino acids. Trimming left V 4 bases short and J 4 bases short, with 16 bases between. For the CDR3, the DNA is TGTGCCAGCAGCCCGACATCCCAGTTTGGCACCGGGGAGCTGTTTTTT. Its protein product is CASSPTSQFGTGELFF.

This clone was detected a few times. This chain links TRBV5-1 with TRBJ2-1; a weak D match, TRBD2 (5 bases). Germline CDR1 is SGHRS and CDR2 is YFSETQ. Trimming left V 0 bases short and J 5 bases short, with 15 bases between. The CDR3 consists of 16 residues. The CDR3 protein is CASSLGGANGDNEQFF. Here the CDR3 DNA reads TGCGCCAGCAGCTTGGGAGGCGCGAACGGGGACAATGAGCAGTTCTTC.

The chain joins TRBV5-1 to TRBJ1-6; TRBD1 might be the D (6 bases). The germline V gene encodes CDR1 SGHRS and CDR2 YFSETQ. This CDR3 is built from 16 residues. Trimming took off 0 bases at V and 7 bases at J, with 14 bases between the two ends. The CDR3 loop reads CASSLDLTGTNSPLHF. DNA for the CDR3: TGCGCCAGCAGCTTGGACTTGACAGGAACAAATTCACCCCTCCACTTT.

A few counts support this clone. This chain joins TRBV29-1 and TRBJ1-5; D gene uncertain. V lost 5 bases to trimming and J lost 4 bases, with 15 bases between them. The CDR3 totals 14 residues. Germline lookup yields CDR1 SQVTM and CDR2 ANQGSEA. The CDR3 DNA sequence: TGCAGCGTTCTCTACGGGGATACGAATCAGCCCCAGCATTTT. Translated, it gives CSVLYGDTNQPQHF.

On this clone: A read error may produce the germline difference seen at one junction end. J is TRBJ2-3 and V is TRBV4-3, with 7 bases matching TRBD2. CDR3 size: 13 residues. Germline V gene lookup returns CDR1 LGHNA and CDR2 YSLEER. The DNA for the CDR3 is TGCGCCAGCAGCCAAGATAGGGGTCTAGCGGTGTCTTTT. It specifies CASSQDRGLAVSF.

The chain is built from TRBV7-3 and TRBJ2-3; TRBD2 might be the D (5 bases). The CDR3 is made up of 15 amino acids. Trimming cost V 5 bases and J 0 bases, with 12 bases left between them. Looked up from germline, CDR1 is SGHTA and CDR2 is FQGTGA. The CDR3 loop is CASSKGPGSTDTQYF. DNA of the CDR3: TGTGCCAGCAGCAAGGGCCCGGGGAGCACAGATACGCAGTATTTT.

The chain links TRBV5-1 to TRBJ2-6; D gene unclear. The CDR3 spans 14 residues. V lost 4 bases, J lost 2 bases, and 7 bases lay in between. Germline V gene sequence: CDR1 SGHRS, CDR2 YFSETQ. The CDR3 reads CASSREAGANVLTF. The CDR3 DNA reads as TGCGCCAGCAGCCGCGAGGCTGGGGCCAACGTCCTGACTTTC.

This clone was counted a few times. This chain joins TRBV4-1 and TRBJ2-3; no firm D call. The CDR3 is 14 amino acids. Germline V lookup: CDR1 MGHRA, CDR2 YSYEKL. The V and J ends lost 1 base and 6 bases respectively, with 11 bases between them. The CDR3 loop is CASSQANSLDTQYF. Written as DNA, the CDR3 is TGCGCCAGCAGCCAAGCAAACTCCTTGGATACGCAGTATTTT.

The rearrangement joins TRBV29-1 to TRBJ1-4, with no clear D. V gave up 4 bases and J gave up 5 bases, with 11 bases separating them. CDR1 is SQVTM and CDR2 is ANQGSEA in the germline V gene. The CDR3 runs 13 residues. The CDR3 is CSVAGVGNEKLFF. CDR3 bases: TGCAGCGTTGCCGGGGTTGGGAATGAAAAACTGTTTTTT.

V gene TRBV30 combines with J gene TRBJ2-3; TRBD1 might be the D (5 bases). The V and J ends lost 0 bases and 5 bases respectively, with 12 bases between them. Germline assignment: CDR1 GTSNPN and CDR2 SVGIG (reference sequence). This CDR3 spans 14 amino acids. CDR3 DNA: TGTGCCTGGAGTGTACGCAGGGTTGAAGATACGCAGTATTTT. Its protein product is CAWSVRRVEDTQYF.

Remarks on this clone: One end of the junction does not line up with germline, which may come from a read error. This chain uses TRBV7-2 with TRBJ1-2; D gene unclear. CDR1 SGHTA and CDR2 FQGNSA come from the germline V gene. The CDR3 has 14 residues. The CDR3, as DNA: TGTGCCAGCAGGTTAGGAACAGAAGCCTATGGCTACACCTTC. Its translation: CASRLGTEAYGYTF.

This clone was found a few times. The V gene is TRBV29-1, the J gene TRBJ2-2; the D gene could be TRBD1 or TRBD2 (5 bases each). Germline assignment: CDR1 SQVTM and CDR2 ANQGSEA. The V end lost 4 bases, the J end lost 1 base, and 16 bases lay between the germline ends. This CDR3 comprises 16 residues. The CDR3 loop is CSVVAAGTLNTGELFF. CDR3 nucleotides: TGCAGCGTTGTGGCCGCCGGGACCCTGAACACCGGGGAGCTGTTTTTT.

The rearrangement uses TRBV7-6 and TRBJ1-5; D is ambiguous. Germline V gene lookup returns CDR1 SGHVS and CDR2 FNYEAQ. Trimming pared 8 bases from V and 5 bases from J, leaving 13 bases between. CDR3 length: 13 residues. CDR3 nucleotide sequence: TGTGCCAGCTCTAAAGAACCCGATCAGCCCCAGCATTTT. Its translation is CASSKEPDQPQHF.